A selection of T cell receptor beta chains follows, all from one sample in a study of blood T cell repertoires in COVID-19. The table came from immunoSEQ multiplex PCR; TCRdb's copy has only in-frame clones and leaves some out. This table has a few hundred thousand clones, about 89% appearing once. The sequenced material came from peripheral blood. These receptors were obtained from a middle-aged man with acute or convalescent COVID-19. The CDR3 runs from the conserved cysteine through the conserved F or W. Fields, in order: CDR3 protein, CDR3 DNA, clone size, J gene, D gene, V gene. The D gene is left open where the match is weak. Not all rows give a size; the values are once, few, many and, for expanded clones, a class.

CASSYRQKTYNEQFF,TGTGCCAGCAGCTATCGACAGAAGACCTACAATGAGCAGTTCTTC,NA,TRBJ2-1,NA,TRBV7-2
CASSEGGTNTGELFF,TGTGCCAGCAGTGAGGGGGGGACGAACACCGGGGAGCTGTTTTTT,NA,TRBJ2-2,TRBD2,TRBV6-1
CAWSVGTGSYEQYF,TGTGCCTGGAGTGTAGGGACAGGCTCCTACGAGCAGTACTTC,NA,TRBJ2-7,TRBD1,TRBV30
CASSYSSGVTDTQYF,TGTGCCAGCAGCTATTCTAGCGGGGTCACAGATACGCAGTATTTT,NA,TRBJ2-3,TRBD2,TRBV9
CASSSRDRAGTGELFF,TGTGCCAGCAGTTCAAGAGACAGGGCTGGCACCGGGGAGCTGTTTTTT,NA,TRBJ2-2,TRBD1,TRBV6-2/TRBV6-3
CASSQIAGKLNQPQHF,TGCGCCAGCAGCCAAATTGCAGGGAAACTCAATCAGCCCCAGCATTTT,once,TRBJ1-5,NA,TRBV4-1
CASSLRQGTNYGYTF,TGTGCCAGCAGTCTACGACAGGGGACAAACTATGGCTACACCTTC,NA,TRBJ1-2,TRBD1,TRBV27
CASSLASGDYNEQFF,TGTGCCAGCAGCTTGGCTAGCGGCGACTACAATGAGCAGTTCTTC,NA,TRBJ2-1,TRBD2,TRBV5-4
CASSNRQVRHF,TGTGCCAGTAGTAATCGACAGGTACGACATTTT,NA,TRBJ1-5,NA,TRBV19
CASSPRLAGGLETQYF,TGTGCCAGCAGCCCCCGACTAGCGGGGGGCCTGGAGACCCAGTACTTC,NA,TRBJ2-5,TRBD2,TRBV5-4
CAWSRLVDEQFF,TGTGCCTGGAGTCGACTAGTCGATGAGCAGTTCTTC,NA,TRBJ2-1,NA,TRBV30
CASSPETGGNNEQFF,TGTGCCAGCTCACCAGAGACAGGGGGAAACAATGAGCAGTTCTTC,NA,TRBJ2-1,TRBD1,TRBV18
CASSSRQGFRIQETQYF,TGTGCCAGCAGTTCCAGACAGGGGTTCAGAATACAAGAGACCCAGTACTTC,NA,TRBJ2-5,TRBD1,TRBV27
CSARQGYGYTF,TGCAGTGCAAGACAGGGGTATGGCTACACCTTC,NA,TRBJ1-2,TRBD1,TRBV20-1
CASTQGLAFYNEQFF,TGTGCCAGCACCCAGGGACTAGCGTTTTACAATGAGCAGTTCTTC,NA,TRBJ2-1,TRBD2,TRBV6-5
CASSPPGTGVGYTF,TGCGCCAGCAGCCCTCCGGGGACAGGGGTTGGCTACACCTTC,once,TRBJ1-2,TRBD1,TRBV5-1
CASSLGRSGTGELFF,TGTGCCAGCAGCCTCGGGAGAAGTGGGACCGGGGAGCTGTTTTTT,few,TRBJ2-2,NA,TRBV14
CASSQVIRTDYEETQYF,TGTGCCAGCAGCCAAGTAATTCGGACGGACTATGAAGAGACCCAGTACTTC,NA,TRBJ2-5,NA,TRBV3-1/TRBV3-2
CASSARTGIGIQYF,TGTGCCAGCAGCGCACGGACAGGTATCGGCATTCAGTACTTC,NA,TRBJ2-4,TRBD1,TRBV9
CASSPETGLPSF,TGTGCCAGCAGCCCCGAGACGGGACTTCCATCTTTC,once,TRBJ2-4,NA,TRBV3-1/TRBV3-2
CASSQGTAGYTF,TGTGCCAGCAGCCAGGGGACGGCTGGCTACACCTTC,NA,TRBJ1-2,NA,TRBV28
CASSPSGSNYEQYF,TGTGCCAGCTCTCCTAGCGGGAGTAACTACGAGCAGTACTTC,NA,TRBJ2-7,TRBD2,TRBV18
CSVEEGGGYGYTF,TGCAGCGTTGAAGAGGGAGGCGGCTATGGCTACACCTTC,few,TRBJ1-2,NA,TRBV29-1
CASSSRATSGVADEQYF,TGTGCCAGTAGTTCCCGGGCGACTAGCGGGGTGGCGGACGAGCAGTACTTC,NA,TRBJ2-7,TRBD2,TRBV19